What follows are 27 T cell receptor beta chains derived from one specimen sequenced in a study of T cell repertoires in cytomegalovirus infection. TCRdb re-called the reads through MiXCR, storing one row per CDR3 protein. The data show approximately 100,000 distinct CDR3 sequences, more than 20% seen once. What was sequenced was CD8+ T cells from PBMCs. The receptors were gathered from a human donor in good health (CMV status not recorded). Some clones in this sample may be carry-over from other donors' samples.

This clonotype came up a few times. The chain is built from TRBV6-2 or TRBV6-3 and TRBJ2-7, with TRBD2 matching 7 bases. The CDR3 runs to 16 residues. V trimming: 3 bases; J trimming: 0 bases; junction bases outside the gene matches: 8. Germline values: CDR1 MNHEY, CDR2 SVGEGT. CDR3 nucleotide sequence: TGTGCCAGCAGTTATCTGAGCGGGATACTCTCCTACGAGCAGTACTTC. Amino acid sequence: CASSYLSGILSYEQYF.

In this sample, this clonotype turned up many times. As DNA, the CDR3 is TGTGCCAGCAGCTTAAAACAGGGGGCTAACACTGAAGCTTTCTTT. Its protein product is CASSLKQGANTEAFF. The chain combines TRBV11-3 with TRBJ1-1; 9 bases are shared with TRBD1. In germline, CDR1 is SGHNT, CDR2 YENEEA. V was clipped by 2 bases and J by 2 bases; unmatched bases: 3. The CDR3 runs to 15 residues.

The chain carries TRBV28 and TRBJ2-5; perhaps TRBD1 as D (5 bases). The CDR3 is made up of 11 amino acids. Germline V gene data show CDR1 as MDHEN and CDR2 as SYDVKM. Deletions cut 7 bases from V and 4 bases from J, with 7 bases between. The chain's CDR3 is CASMGPETQYF. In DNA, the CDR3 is TGTGCCAGCATGGGGCCAGAGACCCAGTACTTC.

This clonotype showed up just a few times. The chain's CDR3 is CASSLLGSDYNEQFF. DNA for the CDR3: TGTGCCAGCAGCTTATTAGGGTCGGACTACAATGAGCAGTTCTTC. The rearrangement joins TRBV7-9 to TRBJ2-1; D unclear. From germline, CDR1 is SEHNR and CDR2 FQNEAQ (reference sequence). V lost 2 bases and J 3 bases, leaving 11 bases between the germline ends. The CDR3 extends over 15 amino acids.

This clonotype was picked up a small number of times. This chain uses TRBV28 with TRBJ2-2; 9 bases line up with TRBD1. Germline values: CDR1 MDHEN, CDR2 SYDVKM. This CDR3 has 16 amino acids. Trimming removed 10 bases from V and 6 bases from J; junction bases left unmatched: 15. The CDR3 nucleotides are TGTGCCATCCGGAGACCCGGGACAGGGACCTCCGGGGAGCTGTTTTTT. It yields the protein CAIRRPGTGTSGELFF.

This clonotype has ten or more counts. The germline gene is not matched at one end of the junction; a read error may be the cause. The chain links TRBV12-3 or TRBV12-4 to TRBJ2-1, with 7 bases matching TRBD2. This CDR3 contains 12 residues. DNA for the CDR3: TGTGCCAGCAGTTTAGGCGGGACGAGCGGGATCTTC. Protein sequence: CASSLGGTSGIF.

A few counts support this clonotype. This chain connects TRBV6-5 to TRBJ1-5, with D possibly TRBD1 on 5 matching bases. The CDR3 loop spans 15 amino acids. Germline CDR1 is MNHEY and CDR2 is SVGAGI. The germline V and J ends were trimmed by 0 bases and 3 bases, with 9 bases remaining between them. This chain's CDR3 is CASSYSVTDNQPQHF. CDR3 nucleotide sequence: TGTGCCAGCAGTTACTCCGTGACAGACAATCAGCCCCAGCATTTT.

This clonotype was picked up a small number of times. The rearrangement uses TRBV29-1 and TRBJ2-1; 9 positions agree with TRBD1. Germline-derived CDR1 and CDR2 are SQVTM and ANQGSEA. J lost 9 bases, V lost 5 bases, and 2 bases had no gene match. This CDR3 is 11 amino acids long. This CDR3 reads CSVPDRGEQFF. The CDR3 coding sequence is TGCAGCGTTCCGGACAGGGGTGAGCAGTTCTTC.

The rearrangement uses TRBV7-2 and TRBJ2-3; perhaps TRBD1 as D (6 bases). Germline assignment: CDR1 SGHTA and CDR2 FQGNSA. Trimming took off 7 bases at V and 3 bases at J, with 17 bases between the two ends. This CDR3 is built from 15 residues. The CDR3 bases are TGTGCCAGCACTCGAACAGGGTTGGAAACAGATACGCAGTATTTT. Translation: CASTRTGLETDTQYF.

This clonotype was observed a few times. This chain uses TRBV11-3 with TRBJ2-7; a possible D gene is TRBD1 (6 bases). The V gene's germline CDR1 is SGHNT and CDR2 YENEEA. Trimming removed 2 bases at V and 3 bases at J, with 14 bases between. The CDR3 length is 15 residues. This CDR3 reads CASSLSQGWGYEQYF. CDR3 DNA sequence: TGTGCCAGCAGCTTATCACAGGGATGGGGCTACGAGCAGTACTTC.

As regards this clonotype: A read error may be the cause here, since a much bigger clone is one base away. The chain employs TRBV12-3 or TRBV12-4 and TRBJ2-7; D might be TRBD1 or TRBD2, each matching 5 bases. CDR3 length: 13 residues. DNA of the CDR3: TGTGCCAGCAGCAGGGACGGATCCTACAAGCAGTACTTC. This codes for CASSRDGSYKQYF.

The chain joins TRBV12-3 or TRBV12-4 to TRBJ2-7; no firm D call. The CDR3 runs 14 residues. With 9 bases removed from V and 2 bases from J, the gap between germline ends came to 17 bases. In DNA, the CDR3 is TGTGCCAGTACACAATACTCGGTCGCCTACGAGCAGTACTTC. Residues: CASTQYSVAYEQYF.

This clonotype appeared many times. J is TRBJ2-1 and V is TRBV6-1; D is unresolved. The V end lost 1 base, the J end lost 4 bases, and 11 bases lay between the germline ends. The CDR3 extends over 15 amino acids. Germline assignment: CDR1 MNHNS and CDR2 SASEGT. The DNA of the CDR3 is TGTGCCAGCAGTGAAGAGGCTGAGAGGTACAATGAGCAGTTCTTC. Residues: CASSEEAERYNEQFF.

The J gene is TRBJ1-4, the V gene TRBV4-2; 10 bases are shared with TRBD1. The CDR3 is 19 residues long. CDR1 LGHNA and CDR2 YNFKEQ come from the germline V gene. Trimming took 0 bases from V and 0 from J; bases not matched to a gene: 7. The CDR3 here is CASSQDRDRGPSTNEKLFF. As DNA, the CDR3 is TGTGCCAGCAGCCAAGACCGGGACAGGGGTCCCTCAACTAATGAAAAACTGTTTTTT.

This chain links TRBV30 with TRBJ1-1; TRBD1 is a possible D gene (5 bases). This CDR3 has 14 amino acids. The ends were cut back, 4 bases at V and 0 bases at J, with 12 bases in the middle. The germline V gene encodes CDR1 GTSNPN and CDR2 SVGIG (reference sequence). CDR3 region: CAWIGTDMNTEAFF. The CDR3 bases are TGTGCCTGGATTGGGACGGATATGAACACTGAAGCTTTCTTT.

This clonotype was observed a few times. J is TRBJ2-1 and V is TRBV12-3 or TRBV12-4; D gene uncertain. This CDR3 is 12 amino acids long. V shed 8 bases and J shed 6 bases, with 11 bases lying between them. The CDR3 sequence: CASGNVVNEQFF. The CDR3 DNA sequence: TGTGCCAGCGGGAACGTAGTCAATGAGCAGTTCTTC.

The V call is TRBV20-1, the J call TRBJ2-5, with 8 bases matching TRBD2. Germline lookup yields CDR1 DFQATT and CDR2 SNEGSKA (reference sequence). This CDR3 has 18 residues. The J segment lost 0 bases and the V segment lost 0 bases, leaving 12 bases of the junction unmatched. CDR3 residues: CSARDSGGGTTYQETQYF. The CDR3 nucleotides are TGCAGTGCTAGAGATTCGGGGGGGGGTACCACGTACCAAGAGACCCAGTACTTC.

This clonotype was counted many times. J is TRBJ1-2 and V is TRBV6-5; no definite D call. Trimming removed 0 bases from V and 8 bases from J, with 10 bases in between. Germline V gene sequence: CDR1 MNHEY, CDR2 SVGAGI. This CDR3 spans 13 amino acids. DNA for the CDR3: TGTGCCAGCAGTTACTCCGGGTACGAGGGCTACACCTTC. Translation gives CASSYSGYEGYTF.

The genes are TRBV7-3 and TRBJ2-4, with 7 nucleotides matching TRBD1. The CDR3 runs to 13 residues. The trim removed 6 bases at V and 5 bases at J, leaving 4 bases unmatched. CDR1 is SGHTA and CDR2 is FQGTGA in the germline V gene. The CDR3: CASSPGTENIQYF. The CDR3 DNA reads TGTGCCAGCAGTCCCGGGACAGAAAACATTCAGTACTTC.

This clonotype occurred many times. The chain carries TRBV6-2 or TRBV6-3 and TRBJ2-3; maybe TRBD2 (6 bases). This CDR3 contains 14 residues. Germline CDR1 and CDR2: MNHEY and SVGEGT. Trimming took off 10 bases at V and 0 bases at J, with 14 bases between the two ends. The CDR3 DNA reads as TGTGCCAAGGTGTACGGGGGTAGCACAGATACGCAGTATTTT. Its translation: CAKVYGGSTDTQYF.

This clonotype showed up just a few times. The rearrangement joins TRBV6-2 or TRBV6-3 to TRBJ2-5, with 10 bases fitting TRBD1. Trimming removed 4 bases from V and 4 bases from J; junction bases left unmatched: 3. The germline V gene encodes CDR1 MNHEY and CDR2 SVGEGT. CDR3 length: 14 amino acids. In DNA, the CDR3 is TGTGCCAGCAGTTGGACAGGGGGGGCAGAGACCCAGTACTTC. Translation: CASSWTGGAETQYF.

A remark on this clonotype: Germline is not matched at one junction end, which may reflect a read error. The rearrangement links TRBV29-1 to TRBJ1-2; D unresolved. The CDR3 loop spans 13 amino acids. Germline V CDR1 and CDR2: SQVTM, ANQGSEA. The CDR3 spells CSASSREDNSYTF. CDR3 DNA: TGCAGCGCCTCGTCCCGGGAAGACAATAGCTACACCTTT.

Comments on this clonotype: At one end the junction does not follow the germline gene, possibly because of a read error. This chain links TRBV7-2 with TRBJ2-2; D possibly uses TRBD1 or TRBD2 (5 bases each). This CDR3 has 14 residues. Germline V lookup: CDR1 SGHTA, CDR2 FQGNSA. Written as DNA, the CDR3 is TGTGCCGGCAGCTCCGGGACCATCGACGGGGAGCTGTTTTTT. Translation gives CAGSSGTIDGELFF.

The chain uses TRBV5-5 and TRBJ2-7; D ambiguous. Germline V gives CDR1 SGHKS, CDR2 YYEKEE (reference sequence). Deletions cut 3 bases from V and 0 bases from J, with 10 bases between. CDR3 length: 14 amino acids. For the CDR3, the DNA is TGTGCCAGCAGCTCCGACTGGATCTCCTACGAGCAGTACTTC. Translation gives CASSSDWISYEQYF.

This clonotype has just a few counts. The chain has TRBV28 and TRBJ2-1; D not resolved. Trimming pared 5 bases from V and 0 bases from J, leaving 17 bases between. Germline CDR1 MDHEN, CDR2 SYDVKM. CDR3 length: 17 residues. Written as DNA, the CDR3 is TGTGCCAGCAGTCCACCCCTCTGGTACTTCTCCTACAATGAGCAGTTCTTC. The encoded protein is CASSPPLWYFSYNEQFF.

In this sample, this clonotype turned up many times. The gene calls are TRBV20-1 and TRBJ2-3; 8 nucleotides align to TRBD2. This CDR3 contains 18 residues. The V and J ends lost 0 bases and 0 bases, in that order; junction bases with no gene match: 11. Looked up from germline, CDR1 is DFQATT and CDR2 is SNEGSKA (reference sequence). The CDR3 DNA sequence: TGCAGTGCTAGAGATCCAAGCGGGGGCCCTCCTAGCACAGATACGCAGTATTTT. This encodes CSARDPSGGPPSTDTQYF.

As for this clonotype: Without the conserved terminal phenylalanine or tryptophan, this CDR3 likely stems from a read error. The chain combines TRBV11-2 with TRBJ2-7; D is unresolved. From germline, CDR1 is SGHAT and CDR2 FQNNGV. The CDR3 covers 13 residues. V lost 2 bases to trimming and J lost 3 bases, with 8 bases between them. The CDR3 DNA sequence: TGTGCCAGCAGCTTATATCAGTTCTACGAGCAGTACTCC. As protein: CASSLYQFYEQYS.